Shown below are 10 T cell receptor beta chains from a single sample sequenced in a study of OX40 agonist ivuxolimab in advanced cancers. Assay: immunoSEQ multiplex PCR; the TCRdb copy retains only in-frame clones and omits some. Of about 30,000 clones in the sample, around 87% are singletons; the top ten hold about 32%. Sequencing used CD4+ or CD8+ T cells sorted from blood, obtained in a trial of the OX40 agonist ivuxolimab. The origin of the receptors is an adult with an advanced solid tumor such as melanoma, head and neck, liver or kidney cancer.

The chain recombines TRBV6-6 with TRBJ2-1; D not certain. The germline gives CDR1 MNHNY, CDR2 SVGAGI (reference sequence). V dropped 2 bases and J dropped 8 bases, with 7 bases sitting between them. The CDR3 loop spans 12 amino acids. CDR3: CASSYRFDEQFF. In DNA form, the CDR3 reads TGTGCCAGCAGTTACCGCTTCGATGAGCAGTTCTTC.

J is TRBJ1-1 and V is TRBV10-3; a possible D gene is TRBD1 (5 bases). Germline V lookup: CDR1 ENHRY, CDR2 SYGVKD. The CDR3 totals 19 residues. V was shortened by 3 bases and J by 0 bases, with 23 bases between the two germline ends. CDR3 residues: CAISDRLGGQSTVNTEAFF. CDR3 DNA sequence: TGTGCCATCAGTGATCGGTTAGGCGGACAATCGACCGTGAACACTGAAGCTTTCTTT.

The chain uses TRBV10-3 and TRBJ2-1; 8 bases are a match to TRBD1. V was clipped by 3 bases and J by 3 bases; unmatched bases: 7. The CDR3 runs to 16 residues. The germline gives CDR1 ENHRY, CDR2 SYGVKD. The DNA of the CDR3 is TGTGCCATCAGTGAACCCGGACAGGGTTTCTACAATGAGCAGTTCTTC. Its protein product is CAISEPGQGFYNEQFF.

The rearrangement links TRBV7-6 to TRBJ1-1; a weak D match, TRBD1 (6 bases). The V gene's germline CDR1 is SGHVS and CDR2 FNYEAQ. Trimming removed 0 bases from V and 8 bases from J, with 22 bases in between. This CDR3 contains 17 residues. The CDR3 loop is CASSLAPIQGDDGEAFF. The CDR3 DNA reads as TGTGCCAGCAGCTTAGCGCCGATACAGGGAGATGACGGAGAAGCTTTCTTT.

This chain connects TRBV18 to TRBJ1-3; D remains ambiguous. Per the germline V gene, CDR1 is KGHSH and CDR2 is LQKENI. The CDR3 extends over 13 amino acids. The V and J ends lost 5 bases and 1 base respectively, with 6 bases between them. The CDR3 sequence: CASSSTSGNTIYF. CDR3 nucleotide sequence: TGTGCCAGCTCATCGACTTCTGGAAACACCATATATTTT.

The chain couples TRBV30 to TRBJ2-5; no firm D call. This CDR3 is built from 15 residues. Trimming removed 8 bases at V and 1 base at J, with 20 bases between. Per the germline V gene, CDR1 is GTSNPN and CDR2 is SVGIG (reference sequence). CDR3 amino acids: CASSWRGVGQETQYF. For the CDR3, the DNA is TGTGCCAGCAGCTGGCGTGGGGTTGGCCAAGAGACCCAGTACTTC.

V and J are TRBV10-3 and TRBJ1-2; the match to TRBD1 covers 9 bases. CDR1 is ENHRY, CDR2 SYGVKD, per germline. V was clipped by 1 base and J by 4 bases; unmatched bases: 10. The CDR3 has 17 residues. CDR3 in DNA: TGTGCCATCAGTGAGTACACCGGGACAGGGCCAGGCTATGGCTACACCTTC. It specifies CAISEYTGTGPGYGYTF.

The rearrangement uses TRBV2 and TRBJ1-2; D might be TRBD1 (5 bases). Germline CDR1 and CDR2: SNHLY and FYNNEI. The CDR3 has 15 residues. V shed 6 bases and J shed 1 base, with 15 bases lying between them. Here the CDR3 DNA reads TGTGCCAGCAGCGTACTAAGGGGAGGTAACTATGGCTACACCTTC. Translating it yields CASSVLRGGNYGYTF.

The genes are TRBV6-4 and TRBJ2-1, with 11 bases lining up with TRBD2. Trimming removed 4 bases from V and 9 bases from J; junction bases left unmatched: 8. The V gene's germline CDR1 is MRHNA and CDR2 SNTAGT. The CDR3 covers 15 residues. The CDR3 loop reads CASSVDSGRVGEQFF. CDR3 in DNA: TGTGCCAGCAGTGTCGATAGCGGGAGGGTAGGTGAGCAGTTCTTC.

The genes are TRBV7-3 and TRBJ2-1; tentatively, D is TRBD2 (5 bases). V was shortened by 5 bases and J by 0 bases, with 14 bases between the two germline ends. Germline V gene lookup returns CDR1 SGHTA and CDR2 FQGTGA. This CDR3 contains 16 residues. CDR3 coding DNA: TGTGCCAGCAGCCCTTCTGGTACTAGCTCCTACAATGAGCAGTTCTTC. Its protein is CASSPSGTSSYNEQFF.